The 7 T cell receptor beta chains below were found in one sample sequenced in a study of cytomegalovirus exposure and HLA in healthy donors. Researchers ran the PCR with 60 Vbeta and 13 Jbeta primers. Produced via immunoSEQ multiplex PCR; TCRdb's table is partial and in-frame only. The sample lists roughly 200,000 clones; 82% were seen once. The material sequenced was PBMCs. The receptor source for this set is a woman in her 40s in good health and CMV-seronegative.

This clone appeared a few times. This chain uses TRBV28 with TRBJ1-3; 8 bases map to TRBD1. Germline values: CDR1 MDHEN, CDR2 SYDVKM. The CDR3 contains 14 residues. J was trimmed by 4 bases and V by 6 bases; bases with no gene match: 5. The CDR3 is CASRKGQGGNTIYF. CDR3 bases: TGTGCCAGCAGGAAAGGACAGGGAGGAAACACCATATATTTT.

V is TRBV7-8 and J is TRBJ2-2; unclear D gene. There are 15 residues in the CDR3. Trimming cost V 1 base and J 3 bases, with 9 bases left between them. Germline CDR1 SGHVS, CDR2 FQNEAQ. CDR3 amino acids: CASSLEPFYTGELFF. For the CDR3, the DNA is TGTGCCAGCAGCTTAGAGCCGTTTTACACCGGGGAGCTGTTTTTT.

The chain employs TRBV7-6 and TRBJ2-1, with 7 bases that match TRBD2. The trim removed 5 bases at V and 0 bases at J, leaving 13 bases unmatched. This CDR3 is built from 18 residues. The V gene's germline CDR1 is SGHVS and CDR2 FNYEAQ. The CDR3 sequence is CASSPPPWGRGSYNEQFF. The CDR3 coding sequence is TGTGCCAGCAGCCCGCCTCCTTGGGGGAGGGGCTCCTACAATGAGCAGTTCTTC. Filled out from reference TRBV7-6 and TRBJ2-1, the complete variable domain reads GAGVSQSPRYKVTKRGQDVALRCDPISGHVSLYWYRQALGQGPEFLTYFNYEAQQDKSGLPNDRFSAERPEGSISTLTIQRTEQRDSAMYRCASSPPPWGRGSYNEQFFGPGTRLTVL.

This chain uses TRBV7-8 with TRBJ2-2, with D perhaps matching TRBD2 (6 bases). The length of the CDR3 is 13 residues. Looked up from germline, CDR1 is SGHVS and CDR2 is FQNEAQ. Between the trimmed V and J ends, which lost 5 bases and 6 bases, there was a span of 10 bases. The CDR3 here is CASSGGWAGELFF. The CDR3 DNA follows: TGTGCCAGCAGCGGAGGGTGGGCCGGGGAGCTGTTTTTT.

This rearrangement joins TRBV30 to TRBJ2-7; tentatively, D is TRBD2 (5 bases). Trimming pared 3 bases from V and 5 bases from J, leaving 11 bases between. The CDR3 contains 12 residues. The germline CDR1 and CDR2 sequences are GTSNPN and SVGIG (reference sequence). The CDR3 DNA follows: TGTGCCTGGAGCTCGGGGTGGGACGAGCAGTACTTC. The encoded protein is CAWSSGWDEQYF.

V and J are TRBV28 and TRBJ2-6; tentatively, D is TRBD2 (6 bases). Trimming removed 4 bases at V and 2 bases at J, with 24 bases between. The CDR3 runs to 20 residues. The germline gives CDR1 MDHEN, CDR2 SYDVKM. This chain's CDR3 is CASSSQLVGDWNPGANVLTF. CDR3 DNA sequence: TGTGCCAGCAGTTCCCAGTTAGTGGGGGACTGGAATCCTGGGGCCAACGTCCTGACTTTC.

The chain has TRBV29-1 and TRBJ2-7; D might be TRBD2 (6 bases). The V gene lost 5 bases and the J gene lost 1 base, with 9 bases spanning the gap. The germline V gene encodes CDR1 SQVTM and CDR2 ANQGSEA. The CDR3 loop spans 12 amino acids. CDR3 loop: CSVISGSYEQYF. The CDR3 nucleotides read TGCAGCGTTATTAGCGGATCCTACGAGCAGTACTTC.